Sequencing of this T cell receptor (delta chain) was carried out in a study of gammadelta T cells in human blood. Points from the study as a whole: Microbial exposure reportedly appeared to drive polyclonal expansion of innate gamma-delta T cells right after birth.

As to this clone: Its target is not known. TCRdb records a much larger clone's protein for this DNA, with a difference at residue 19 that likely arises from a read error; the protein given is the translation of the DNA.

TCRdb re-called the RT-PCR reads through CATT. The sample consists of about 270 delta-chain clones, over 15% of them appearing once. The germline V gene encodes CDR1 TVYSNPD and CDR2 GDNSRS (reference sequence). The CDR3 spans 21 residues. The origin of this receptor is a human donor. The J gene is TRDJ1, the V gene TRDV3; 7 bases fit TRDD3. Input material: non-Vgamma9Vdelta2 gamma-delta T cells from infant blood. CDR3 residues: CAFEGDWKGDFLKASTDKPIF. For the CDR3, the DNA is TGTGCCTTTGAGGGGGATTGGAAGGGGGATTTTCTTAAGGCGTCCACCGATAAACCCATCTTT.